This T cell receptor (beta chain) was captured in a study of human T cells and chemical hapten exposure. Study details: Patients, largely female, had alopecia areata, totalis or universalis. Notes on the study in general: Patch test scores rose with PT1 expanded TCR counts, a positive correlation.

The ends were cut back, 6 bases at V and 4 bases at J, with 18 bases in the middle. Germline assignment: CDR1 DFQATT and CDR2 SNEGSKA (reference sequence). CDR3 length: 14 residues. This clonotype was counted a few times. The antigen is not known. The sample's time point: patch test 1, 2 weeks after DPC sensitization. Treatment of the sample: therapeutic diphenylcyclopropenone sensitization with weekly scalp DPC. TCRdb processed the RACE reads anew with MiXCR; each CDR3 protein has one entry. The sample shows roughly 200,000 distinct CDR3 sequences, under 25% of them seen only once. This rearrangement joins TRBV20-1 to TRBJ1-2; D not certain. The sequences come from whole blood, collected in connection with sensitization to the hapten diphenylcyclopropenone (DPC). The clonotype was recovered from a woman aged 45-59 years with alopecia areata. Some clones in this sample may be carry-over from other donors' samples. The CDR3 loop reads CSAPLGKQSYGYTF. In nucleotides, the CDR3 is TGCAGTGCCCCCCTCGGAAAACAGAGCTATGGCTACACCTTC.